This TCR beta chain is from a study of blood T cell repertoires in COVID-19. Across the study: The United States, Italy and Spain provided the acute and convalescent COVID-19 samples. PBMCs, B-cell-depleted T cells, or T cells were the source of the cDNA or gDNA that made up the material.

The CDR3 runs 15 residues. Looked up from germline, CDR1 is MGHRA and CDR2 is YSYEKL. Trimming took 5 bases from V and 1 from J, leaving 14 bases between them. Methods used by the authors: It was from reference gene primer amplification that nucleated cell counts were estimated. Only in-frame clones appear in the TCRdb table, and some are missing; sequencing was by immunoSEQ multiplex PCR. That table supplies the V and J calls and clone size; D and trimming were determined from the DNA. The data contain about 130,000 clones, about four fifths of them singletons. This TCR was recovered from a woman aged 50 to 60 with acute or convalescent COVID-19. The chain employs TRBV4-1 and TRBJ1-1; possible D gene TRBD1, 6 bases. The sequencing input was peripheral blood. CDR3 region: CASSAPTTGNTEAFF. DNA of the CDR3: TGCGCCAGCAGCGCACCGACGACAGGGAACACTGAAGCTTTCTTT.